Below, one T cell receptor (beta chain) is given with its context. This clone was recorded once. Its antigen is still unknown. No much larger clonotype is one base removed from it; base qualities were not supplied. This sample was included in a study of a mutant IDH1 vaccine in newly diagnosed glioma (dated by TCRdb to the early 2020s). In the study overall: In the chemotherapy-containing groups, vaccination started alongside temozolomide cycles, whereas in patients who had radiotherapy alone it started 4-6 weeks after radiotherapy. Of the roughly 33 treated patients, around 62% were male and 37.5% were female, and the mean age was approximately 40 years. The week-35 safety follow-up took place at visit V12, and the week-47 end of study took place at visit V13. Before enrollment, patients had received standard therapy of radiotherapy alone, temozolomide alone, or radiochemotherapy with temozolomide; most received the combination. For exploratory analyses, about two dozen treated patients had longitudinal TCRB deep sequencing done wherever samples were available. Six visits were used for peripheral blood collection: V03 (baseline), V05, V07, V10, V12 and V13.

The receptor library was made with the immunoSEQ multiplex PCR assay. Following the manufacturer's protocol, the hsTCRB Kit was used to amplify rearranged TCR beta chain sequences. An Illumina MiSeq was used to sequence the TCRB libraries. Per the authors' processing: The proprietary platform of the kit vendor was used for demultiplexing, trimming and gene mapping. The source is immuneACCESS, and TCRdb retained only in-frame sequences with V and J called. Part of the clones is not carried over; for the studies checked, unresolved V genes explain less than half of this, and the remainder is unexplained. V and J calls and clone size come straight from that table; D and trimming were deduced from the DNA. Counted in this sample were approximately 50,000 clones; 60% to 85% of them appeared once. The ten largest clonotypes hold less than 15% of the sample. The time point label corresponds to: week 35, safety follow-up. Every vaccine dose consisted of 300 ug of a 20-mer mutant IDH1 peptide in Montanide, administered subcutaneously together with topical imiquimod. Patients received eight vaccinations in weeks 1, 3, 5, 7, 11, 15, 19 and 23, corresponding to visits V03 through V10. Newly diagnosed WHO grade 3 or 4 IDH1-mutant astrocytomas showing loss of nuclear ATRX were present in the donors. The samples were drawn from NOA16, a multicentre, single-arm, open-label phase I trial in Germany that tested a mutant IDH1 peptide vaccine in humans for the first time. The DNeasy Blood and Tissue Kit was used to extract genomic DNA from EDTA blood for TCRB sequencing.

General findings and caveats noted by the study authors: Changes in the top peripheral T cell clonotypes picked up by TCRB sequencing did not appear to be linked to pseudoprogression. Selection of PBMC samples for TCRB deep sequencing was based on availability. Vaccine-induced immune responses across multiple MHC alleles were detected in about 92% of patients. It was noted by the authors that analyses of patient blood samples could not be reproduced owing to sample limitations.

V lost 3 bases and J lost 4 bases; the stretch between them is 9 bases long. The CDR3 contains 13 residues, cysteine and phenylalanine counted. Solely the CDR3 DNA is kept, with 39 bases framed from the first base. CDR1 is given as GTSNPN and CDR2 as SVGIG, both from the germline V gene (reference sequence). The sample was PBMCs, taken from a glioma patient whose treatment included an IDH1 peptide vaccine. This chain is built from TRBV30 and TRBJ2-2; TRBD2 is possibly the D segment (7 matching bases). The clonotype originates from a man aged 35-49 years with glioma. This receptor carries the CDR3 CAWRGGATGELFF. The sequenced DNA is TGTGCCTGGAGGGGGGGGGCCACCGGGGAGCTGTTTTTT. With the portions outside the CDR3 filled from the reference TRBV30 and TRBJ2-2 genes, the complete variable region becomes SQTIHQWPATLVQPVGSPLSLECTVEGTSNPNLYWYRQAAGRGLQLLFYSVGIGQISSEVPQNLSASRPQDRQFILSSKKLLLSDSGFYLCAWRGGATGELFFGEGSRLTVL.